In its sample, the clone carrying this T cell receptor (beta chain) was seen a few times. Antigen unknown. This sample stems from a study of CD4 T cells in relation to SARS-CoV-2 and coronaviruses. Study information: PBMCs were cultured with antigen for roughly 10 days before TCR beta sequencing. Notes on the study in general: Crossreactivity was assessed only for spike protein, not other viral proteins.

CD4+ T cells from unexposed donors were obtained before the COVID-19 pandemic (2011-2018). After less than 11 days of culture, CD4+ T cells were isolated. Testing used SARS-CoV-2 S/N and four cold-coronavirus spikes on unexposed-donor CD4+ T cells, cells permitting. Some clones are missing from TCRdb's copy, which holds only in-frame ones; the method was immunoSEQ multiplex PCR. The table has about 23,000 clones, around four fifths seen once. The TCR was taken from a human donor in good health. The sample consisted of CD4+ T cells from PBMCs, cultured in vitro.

CDR3 nucleotide sequence: TGTGCCAGCAGTAAACAGGGCAACGAGCAGTACTTC. Its protein product is CASSKQGNEQYF. The rearrangement joins TRBV2 to TRBJ2-7; tentative D call: TRBD1 (6 bases). CDR3 length: 12 residues. The V and J ends lost 5 bases and 5 bases respectively, with 10 bases between them. Germline V gives CDR1 SNHLY, CDR2 FYNNEI.